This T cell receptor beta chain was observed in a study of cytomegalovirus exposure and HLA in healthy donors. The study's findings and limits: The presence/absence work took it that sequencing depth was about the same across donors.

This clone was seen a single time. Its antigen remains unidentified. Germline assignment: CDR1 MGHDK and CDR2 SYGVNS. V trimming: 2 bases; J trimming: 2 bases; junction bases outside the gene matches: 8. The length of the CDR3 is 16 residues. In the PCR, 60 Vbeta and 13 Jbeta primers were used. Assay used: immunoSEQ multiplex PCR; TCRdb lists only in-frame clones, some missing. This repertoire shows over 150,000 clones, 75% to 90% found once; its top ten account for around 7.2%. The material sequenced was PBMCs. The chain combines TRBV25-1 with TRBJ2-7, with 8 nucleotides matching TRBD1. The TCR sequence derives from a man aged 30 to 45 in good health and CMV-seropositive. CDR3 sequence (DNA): TGTGCCAGCAGTGAACCCGGACAGGGTTTTGCCTACGAGCAGTACTTC. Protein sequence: CASSEPGQGFAYEQYF.